Each of the 10 T cell receptor beta chains below was sequenced from the same sample in a study of T cell clonotyping in hematopoietic cell transplantation. Produced via immunoSEQ multiplex PCR; TCRdb's table is partial and in-frame only. The sample has fewer than 15,000 clones, about half seen once. Sequencing was done on a sample of peripheral blood mononuclear cells. All receptors come from a man aged 50 or older in good health. Some clones in this sample may be carry-over from other donors' samples.

The gene calls are TRBV5-6 and TRBJ2-4; TRBD1 aligns across 8 bases. Germline loops: CDR1 SGHDT, CDR2 YYEEEE. Unmatched junction bases numbered 3, after V lost 4 bases and J lost 6 bases. The CDR3 is 13 residues long. The CDR3, as DNA: TGTGCCAGCAGCCCAGGACAGGGAAACATTCAGTACTTC. It encodes CASSPGQGNIQYF.

This clone was counted between two and nine times. The V gene is TRBV2, the J gene TRBJ2-7, with 7 bases fitting TRBD2. The CDR3 has 15 amino acids. V dropped 1 base and J dropped 0; count of bases not matched to a gene: 3. Looked up from germline, CDR1 is SNHLY and CDR2 is FYNNEI. CDR3 in amino acids: CASSEVAGFSYEQYF. For the CDR3, the DNA is TGTGCCAGCAGTGAAGTAGCGGGCTTCTCCTACGAGCAGTACTTC.

There are a few counts of this clone. V gene TRBV7-9 combines with J gene TRBJ1-2; D remains ambiguous. The CDR3 spans 15 residues. Trimming took 6 bases from V and 3 from J, leaving 17 bases between them. Per germline, CDR1 SEHNR and CDR2 FQNEAQ (reference sequence). As DNA, the CDR3 is TGTGCCAGCAGTGGTGTCGGCAAGCTTGACTATGGCTACACCTTC. Translated: CASSGVGKLDYGYTF.

V is TRBV19 and J is TRBJ2-7, with a weak D call TRBD2 (5 bases). Trimming removed 6 bases from V and 7 bases from J, with 10 bases in between. Germline values: CDR1 LNHDA, CDR2 SQIVND (reference sequence). The CDR3 spans 11 residues. The chain's CDR3 is CASSSRGEQYF. In DNA, the CDR3 is TGTGCCAGTAGCTCACGCGGGGAGCAGTACTTC.

This clone was counted between two and nine times. The rearrangement links TRBV6-4 to TRBJ2-1, with 12 bases aligning to TRBD2. Germline-derived CDR1 and CDR2 are MRHNA and SNTAGT. The V segment lost 0 bases and the J segment 6 bases; nucleotides outside the gene matches: 0. The CDR3 consists of 15 residues. The CDR3 here is CASSDSTSGSNEQFF. In nucleotides, the CDR3 is TGTGCCAGCAGTGACTCGACTAGCGGGAGCAATGAGCAGTTCTTC.

The chain links TRBV20-1 to TRBJ2-1; no reliable D call. Per the germline V gene, CDR1 is DFQATT and CDR2 is SNEGSKA (reference sequence). V lost 5 bases to trimming and J lost 4 bases, with 6 bases between them. This CDR3 spans 11 amino acids. Written as DNA, the CDR3 is TGCAGTGCTGGTAGTTACAATGAGCAGTTCTTC. Translating it yields CSAGSYNEQFF.

This chain uses TRBV30 with TRBJ2-7; D may be TRBD1 (5 bases). Germline loops: CDR1 GTSNPN, CDR2 SVGIG (reference sequence). V gave up 0 bases and J gave up 2 bases, with 11 bases separating them. The CDR3 has 14 residues. CDR3 sequence reads: CAWSVGHTPYEQYF. DNA for the CDR3: TGTGCCTGGAGTGTGGGGCATACCCCCTACGAGCAGTACTTC. The variable domain in full, with the rest retrieved from reference TRBV30 and TRBJ2-7, is SQTIHQWPATLVQPVGSPLSLECTVEGTSNPNLYWYRQAAGRGLQLLFYSVGIGQISSEVPQNLSASRPQDRQFILSSKKLLLSDSGFYLCAWSVGHTPYEQYFGPGTRLTVT.

The chain uses TRBV25-1 and TRBJ1-5; possibly TRBD1 for D (5 bases). This CDR3 is 13 amino acids long. Germline CDR1 and CDR2: MGHDK and SYGVNS. Trimming pared 8 bases from V and 5 bases from J, leaving 13 bases between. CDR3 residues: CASRGRDDQPQHF. The CDR3 DNA is TGTGCCAGCCGGGGCAGGGATGATCAGCCCCAGCATTTT.

Regarding this clone: The sample contains more than one DNA sequence encoding this CDR3. The chain carries TRBV6-5 and TRBJ1-2, with D perhaps TRBD1 (6 bases). V was trimmed by 2 bases and J by 8 bases, leaving 9 bases between them. CDR3 length equals 12 residues. The germline gives CDR1 MNHEY, CDR2 SVGAGI. CDR3 protein: CASSYGGEGYTF. Written as DNA, the CDR3 is TGTGCCAGCAGTTACGGGGGCGAGGGCTACACCTTC.

This clone turned up a few times. The chain combines TRBV6-5 with TRBJ2-1; D is uncertain. Trimming shortened V by 2 bases and J by 7 bases, and 12 bases separated the two germline ends. Germline V CDR1 and CDR2: MNHEY, SVGAGI. The CDR3 is 14 amino acids. For the CDR3, the DNA is TGTGCCAGCAGTTACCTCGGAAAGGGAAATGAGCAGTTCTTC. This encodes CASSYLGKGNEQFF.